These 6 T cell receptor beta chains came from one sample sequenced in a study of blood T cell repertoires in COVID-19. The method was immunoSEQ multiplex PCR; TCRdb's version includes in-frame clones alone and lacks a portion of them. Here the sample spans about 360,000 clones, approximately 85% being singletons. The specimen was PBMCs or T cells enriched from blood (not recorded which). These receptors were taken from a woman between 40 and 55 years old with acute COVID-19.

The chain uses TRBV5-4 and TRBJ1-1, with D uncertain. CDR1 is SGHNT and CDR2 is YYREEE in the germline V gene (reference sequence). The CDR3 is made up of 12 amino acids. V was cut by 1 base and J by 10 bases, with 11 bases left in between. Written as DNA, the CDR3 is TGTGCCAGCAGCTTGACCGGGTTACGAGCTTTCTTT. Translated: CASSLTGLRAFF.

The gene calls are TRBV29-1 and TRBJ2-1, with 11 nucleotides matching TRBD1. The germline gives CDR1 SQVTM, CDR2 ANQGSEA. The CDR3 spans 16 residues. With V trimmed by 0 bases and J by 8 bases, 9 bases remained unmatched. DNA of the CDR3: TGCAGCGTTGAAGACAGAGGACAGGGGGCCATGTATGAGCAGTTCTTC. This gives the protein CSVEDRGQGAMYEQFF.

The chain is built from TRBV3-1 (or the pseudogene TRBV3-2) and TRBJ2-1; D unclear. V was pared by 4 bases and J by 4 bases, with 8 bases between. CDR1 is LGHDT, CDR2 YNNKEL, per germline (reference sequence). The CDR3 spans 13 residues. In DNA form, the CDR3 reads TGTGCCAGCAGCCCTTGGGCGTACAATGAGCAGTTCTTC. Protein sequence: CASSPWAYNEQFF.

This rearrangement joins TRBV7-2 to TRBJ2-2; D is uncertain. The CDR3 contains 14 residues. The germline V and J ends were trimmed by 0 bases and 4 bases, with 6 bases remaining between them. CDR1 is SGHTA, CDR2 FQGNSA, per germline. DNA for the CDR3: TGTGCCAGCAGCTTAGCCCCGGGCACCGGGGAGCTGTTTTTT. Residues: CASSLAPGTGELFF.

V gene TRBV30 combines with J gene TRBJ2-7; D might be TRBD2 (6 bases). Germline CDR1 reads GTSNPN; CDR2 reads SVGIG (reference sequence). V lost 2 bases to trimming and J lost 3 bases, with 11 bases between them. The CDR3 has 13 amino acids. In nucleotides, the CDR3 is TGTGCCTGGAGTAGGGGACTGGGCTACGAGCAGTACTTC. It encodes CAWSRGLGYEQYF.

Worth noting for this clone: Other DNA sequences in the same sample also yield this CDR3. The chain combines TRBV9 with TRBJ1-1, with TRBD1 as a possible D gene (5 bases). The germline V gene encodes CDR1 SGDLS and CDR2 YYNGEE. The length of the CDR3 is 13 residues. V lost 2 bases to trimming and J lost 3 bases, with 8 bases between them. The CDR3 spells CASSVQGDTEAFF. The CDR3 DNA reads TGTGCCAGCAGCGTTCAGGGTGACACTGAAGCTTTCTTT.